The next 29 T cell receptor beta chains were all read from a single sample in a study of blood T cell repertoires in COVID-19. Repertoires were generated with immunoSEQ multiplex PCR, while TCRdb's copy carries only in-frame clones and drops some. The sample has 55,000 to 75,000 clones, roughly 78% seen once. Input material: peripheral blood. Receptors originate from a man in his 60s with acute or convalescent COVID-19.

The genes are TRBV28 and TRBJ1-5, with TRBD1 identical over 8 bases. The CDR3 is 14 amino acids. Trimming took 3 bases from V and 5 from J; bases not matched to a gene: 3. Germline CDR1 reads MDHEN; CDR2 reads SYDVKM. CDR3 sequence (DNA): TGTGCCAGCAGTTTGTTACAGGGGGATCAGCCCCAGCATTTT. This gives the protein CASSLLQGDQPQHF.

This chain links TRBV6-4 with TRBJ2-1, with 9 bases lining up with TRBD2. The V and J ends lost 0 bases and 8 bases, in that order; junction bases with no gene match: 11. This CDR3 has 17 amino acids. Germline V gene lookup returns CDR1 MRHNA and CDR2 SNTAGT. The CDR3 sequence: CASSDSSGRTGYDEQFF. The CDR3 DNA reads TGTGCCAGCAGTGACTCGAGCGGGAGGACCGGGTACGATGAGCAGTTCTTC.

This rearrangement joins TRBV29-1 to TRBJ1-2; D perhaps matches TRBD1 (6 bases). The CDR3 covers 12 residues. CDR1 is SQVTM and CDR2 is ANQGSEA in the germline V gene. Trimming cost V 4 bases and J 6 bases, with 12 bases left between them. The CDR3 sequence: CSVVRTVDGYTF. CDR3 in DNA: TGCAGCGTTGTGCGGACAGTGGATGGCTACACCTTC.

Only a few counts were recorded for this clone. The DNA for the CDR3 is TGTGCCTGGACCAAGGTAGCGAACTACAATGAGCAGTTCTTC. Translated, it gives CAWTKVANYNEQFF. This rearrangement joins TRBV30 to TRBJ2-1; weak D call: TRBD2 (5 bases). The germline V and J ends were trimmed by 4 bases and 3 bases, with 13 bases remaining between them. The length of the CDR3 is 14 residues. From germline, CDR1 is GTSNPN and CDR2 SVGIG (reference sequence).

V and J are TRBV9 and TRBJ2-1; TRBD1 agrees at 9 bases. The germline V gene encodes CDR1 SGDLS and CDR2 YYNGEE. CDR3 length equals 15 residues. V lost 4 bases to trimming and J lost 8 bases; unmatched junction nucleotides: 10. CDR3 DNA: TGTGCCAGCAGCCAGTGGGGGACAGGGTTGGATGAGCAGTTCTTC. Protein product: CASSQWGTGLDEQFF.

The rearrangement joins TRBV4-3 to TRBJ2-7; 8 bases line up with TRBD2. The CDR3 loop spans 17 amino acids. The ends lost 0 bases at V and 2 bases at J; junction bases unmatched: 9. Germline-derived CDR1 and CDR2 are LGHNA and YSLEER. The CDR3 here is CASSQDLRGGNPYEQYF. CDR3 sequence (DNA): TGCGCCAGCAGCCAAGACCTACGGGGGGGAAACCCCTACGAGCAGTACTTC.

The gene calls are TRBV28 and TRBJ2-2, with TRBD2 matching over 7 bases. This CDR3 contains 16 residues. Germline V gene lookup returns CDR1 MDHEN and CDR2 SYDVKM. With V trimmed by 2 bases and J by 1 base, 4 bases remained unmatched. CDR3 region: CASSLAGRGNTGELFF. DNA for the CDR3: TGTGCCAGCAGTTTAGCTGGGAGGGGGAACACCGGGGAGCTGTTTTTT.

This chain joins TRBV10-3 and TRBJ2-7; 8 bases match TRBD1. This CDR3 has 17 residues. The V segment lost 2 bases and the J segment 3 bases; nucleotides outside the gene matches: 12. From germline, CDR1 is ENHRY and CDR2 SYGVKD. CDR3 in DNA: TGTGCCATCAGTGAGGCTGAGGACAGGGCCTTAATCTACGAGCAGTACTTC. Translated, it gives CAISEAEDRALIYEQYF.

J is TRBJ2-3 and V is TRBV5-1; D is ambiguous. Trimming pared 5 bases from V and 4 bases from J, leaving 8 bases between. Germline-derived CDR1 and CDR2 are SGHRS and YFSETQ. This CDR3 comprises 12 residues. CDR3 sequence: CASSSEADTQYF. The CDR3 region has the DNA TGCGCCAGCAGTTCAGAGGCAGATACGCAGTATTTT.

V usage is TRBV9 and J usage is TRBJ2-1; 10 positions match TRBD2. Looked up from germline, CDR1 is SGDLS and CDR2 is YYNGEE. The V segment lost 0 bases and the J segment 6 bases; nucleotides outside the gene matches: 12. This CDR3 contains 18 residues. This CDR3 is CASSVAIGAGLAINEQFF. CDR3 coding DNA: TGTGCCAGCAGCGTAGCAATAGGGGCGGGACTAGCGATCAATGAGCAGTTCTTC.

The rearrangement links TRBV10-3 to TRBJ2-1, with a weak D call TRBD2 (6 bases). CDR1 and CDR2 from the germline V gene are ENHRY and SYGVKD. With 2 bases removed from V and 0 bases from J, the gap between germline ends came to 11 bases. The CDR3 has 16 amino acids. This CDR3 is CAISETSFNSYNEQFF. CDR3 nucleotides: TGTGCCATCAGTGAGACTAGCTTTAACTCCTACAATGAGCAGTTCTTC.

In DNA, the CDR3 is TGTGCCAGCAGTTACGGGACTAGCGGAGACAATGAGCAGTTCTTC. This encodes CASSYGTSGDNEQFF. The chain recombines TRBV6-5 with TRBJ2-1, with 11 bases matching TRBD2. Germline values: CDR1 MNHEY, CDR2 SVGAGI. The CDR3 runs to 15 residues. The junction had 2 bases not matched to a gene; V was cut back by 2 bases and J by 5 bases.

A single count supports this clone. V and J are TRBV30 and TRBJ1-3; D gene uncertain. In germline, CDR1 is GTSNPN, CDR2 SVGIG (reference sequence). The V end was cut by 4 bases, the J end by 3 bases, with 10 bases between. This CDR3 spans 13 amino acids. This CDR3 is CAWNYGVGNTIYF. The CDR3 coding sequence is TGTGCCTGGAATTACGGGGTTGGAAACACCATATATTTT.

V is TRBV19 and J is TRBJ1-2; D gene uncertain. Germline-derived CDR1 and CDR2 are LNHDA and SQIVND (reference sequence). The length of the CDR3 is 14 residues. Trimming left V 6 bases short and J 4 bases short, with 15 bases between. Written as DNA, the CDR3 is TGTGCCAGTAGGCGACGGCTTAGCCCCTATGGCTACACCTTC. It translates to CASRRRLSPYGYTF. Combining the CDR3 with reference TRBV19 and TRBJ1-2 gives the whole variable domain DGGITQSPKYLFRKEGQNVTLSCEQNLNHDAMYWYRQDPGQGLRLIYYSQIVNDFQKGDIAEGYSVSREKKESFPLTVTSAQKNPTAFYLCASRRRLSPYGYTFGSGTRLTVV.

The V and J genes are TRBV19 and TRBJ1-2; perhaps TRBD1 as D (5 bases). V lost 1 base and J lost 5, with 8 bases in between. Germline V lookup: CDR1 LNHDA, CDR2 SQIVND (reference sequence). This CDR3 has 13 residues. Here the CDR3 DNA reads TGTGCCAGTAGTATAGGGACACGGTATGGCTACACCTTC. It translates to CASSIGTRYGYTF.

This clone was picked up a small number of times. The chain uses TRBV4-2 and TRBJ2-7; maybe TRBD1 (6 bases). V was shortened by 1 base and J by 5 bases, with 21 bases between the two germline ends. Germline assignment: CDR1 LGHNA and CDR2 YNFKEQ. This CDR3 region has 17 residues. The CDR3 sequence: CASSQGPQGTKGDEQYF. DNA for the CDR3: TGTGCCAGCAGCCAAGGCCCACAGGGTACTAAAGGAGACGAGCAGTACTTC.

This clone was found a few times. V and J are TRBV3-1 (or the pseudogene TRBV3-2) and TRBJ1-1, with 7 bases matching TRBD1. Germline V gene data show CDR1 as LGHDT and CDR2 as YNNKEL (reference sequence). Trimming removed 1 base from V and 5 bases from J; junction bases left unmatched: 7. The CDR3 covers 15 residues. The CDR3 is CASSQGQGWGTEAFF. CDR3 bases: TGTGCCAGCAGCCAAGGACAGGGCTGGGGGACTGAAGCTTTCTTT.

This clone has just one count. The rearrangement links TRBV27 to TRBJ1-1; D is perhaps TRBD1 (6 bases). The V and J ends lost 3 bases and 4 bases respectively, with 18 bases between them. Germline CDR1 MNHEY, CDR2 SMNVEV (reference sequence). There are 16 residues in the CDR3. CDR3 in amino acids: CASSLTSTGQRTEAFF. CDR3 bases: TGTGCCAGCAGTTTGACATCAACGGGACAACGCACTGAAGCTTTCTTT.

This rearrangement joins TRBV7-2 to TRBJ2-2, with unresolved D. Deletions cut 3 bases from V and 7 bases from J, with 3 bases between. This CDR3 is 11 amino acids long. In germline, CDR1 is SGHTA, CDR2 FQGNSA. CDR3 bases: TGTGCCAGCAGCTTTTACGGGGAGCTGTTTTTT. Translating gives CASSFYGELFF. Supplemented by reference TRBV7-2 and TRBJ2-2, the full variable domain reads GAGVSQSPSNKVTEKGKDVELRCDPISGHTALYWYRQSLGQGLEFLIYFQGNSAPDKSGLPSDRFSAERTGGSVSTLTIQRTQQEDSAVYLCASSFYGELFFGEGSRLTVL.

This chain joins TRBV28 and TRBJ2-7; D is unclear. Germline V CDR1 and CDR2: MDHEN, SYDVKM. Trimming removed 3 bases from V and 1 base from J, with 4 bases in between. This CDR3 region has 12 residues. The CDR3 spells CASSFSSYEQYF. Written as DNA, the CDR3 is TGTGCCAGCAGTTTTTCTTCCTACGAGCAGTACTTC.

This clone came up a few times. V gene TRBV14 combines with J gene TRBJ2-2; D is unclear. The germline V gene has CDR1 SGHDN and CDR2 FVKESK. V dropped 5 bases and J dropped 5 bases, with 9 bases sitting between them. The CDR3 runs to 13 residues. CDR3 coding DNA: TGTGCCAGCAGCGCATTAGTAACCGGGGAGCTGTTTTTT. This codes for CASSALVTGELFF.

The CDR3 coding sequence is TGTGCCAGCACCCCCAGGGAGGACACCGGGGAGCTGTTTTTT. Residues: CASTPREDTGELFF. The chain employs TRBV27 and TRBJ2-2, with D possibly TRBD2 on 6 matching bases. Trimming shortened V by 7 bases and J by 3 bases, and 12 bases separated the two germline ends. This CDR3 is 14 amino acids long. Germline CDR1 and CDR2: MNHEY and SMNVEV (reference sequence).

The chain recombines TRBV7-2 with TRBJ2-2, with 7 bases identical to TRBD1. Germline V lookup: CDR1 SGHTA, CDR2 FQGNSA. Trimming cost V 6 bases and J 8 bases; bases outside gene matches: 9. This CDR3 is built from 14 residues. In DNA form, the CDR3 reads TGTGCCAGCAGAGTCGCGCCGGGACAGGGGGAGCTGTTTTTT. Translation: CASRVAPGQGELFF.

This chain links TRBV14 with TRBJ2-1; D gene unclear. This CDR3 has 15 residues. From germline, CDR1 is SGHDN and CDR2 FVKESK. Trimming took off 3 bases at V and 1 base at J, with 10 bases between the two ends. DNA of the CDR3: TGTGCCAGCAGCCACCTGACGGGTTCCTACAATGAGCAGTTCTTC. Translation: CASSHLTGSYNEQFF.

The table lists this clone with a count of one. The gene calls are TRBV4-2 and TRBJ2-5; 9 bases agree with TRBD1. Unmatched junction bases numbered 5, after V lost 3 bases and J lost 3 bases. This CDR3 contains 15 residues. Germline values: CDR1 LGHNA, CDR2 YNFKEQ. CDR3 region: CASSQGDREKETQYF. CDR3 DNA sequence: TGTGCCAGCAGCCAGGGGGACAGGGAAAAAGAGACCCAGTACTTC.

This sequence joins TRBV30 and TRBJ2-7; 8 positions agree with TRBD1. The CDR3 loop spans 14 amino acids. Unmatched junction bases numbered 4, after V lost 3 bases and J lost 0 bases. In germline, CDR1 is GTSNPN, CDR2 SVGIG (reference sequence). In DNA form, the CDR3 reads TGTGCCTGGAGACGGGACAGGAGCTCCTACGAGCAGTACTTC. It translates to CAWRRDRSSYEQYF.

The V call is TRBV2, the J call TRBJ1-1, with 7 bases lining up with TRBD1. CDR3 size: 15 residues. V was clipped by 6 bases and J by 2 bases; unmatched bases: 9. Germline loops: CDR1 SNHLY, CDR2 FYNNEI. CDR3 in amino acids: CASRYGQAINTEAFF. For the CDR3, the DNA is TGTGCCAGCAGATACGGACAGGCGATAAACACTGAAGCTTTCTTT.

The chain employs TRBV6-5 and TRBJ2-1; 10 bases are a match to TRBD2. V gave up 4 bases and J gave up 13 bases; unmatched junction bases: 4. Germline lookup yields CDR1 MNHEY and CDR2 SVGAGI. The CDR3 has 12 amino acids. CDR3 DNA sequence: TGTGCCAGCAGTTCCGGACTAGCGGAACAGTTCTTC. Its translation: CASSSGLAEQFF.

V and J are TRBV7-3 and TRBJ2-5; maybe TRBD1 (6 bases). Between the trimmed V and J ends, which lost 5 bases and 4 bases, there was a span of 20 bases. Germline loops: CDR1 SGHTA, CDR2 FQGTGA. The CDR3 has 16 amino acids. In DNA form, the CDR3 reads TGTGCCAGCAGCATGGGGACACCCGTTTCTTTAGAGACCCAGTACTTC. It translates to CASSMGTPVSLETQYF.